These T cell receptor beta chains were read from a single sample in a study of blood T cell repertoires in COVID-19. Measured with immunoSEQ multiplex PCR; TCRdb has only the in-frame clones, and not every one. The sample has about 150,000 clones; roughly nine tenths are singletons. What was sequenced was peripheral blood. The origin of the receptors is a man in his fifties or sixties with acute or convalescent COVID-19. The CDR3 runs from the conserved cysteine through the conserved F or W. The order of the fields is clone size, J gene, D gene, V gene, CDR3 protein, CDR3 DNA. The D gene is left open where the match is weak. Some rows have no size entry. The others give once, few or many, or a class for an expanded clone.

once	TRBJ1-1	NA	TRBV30	CAWRGGKTLNTEAFF	TGTGCCTGGAGAGGAGGAAAAACCCTGAACACTGAAGCTTTCTTT
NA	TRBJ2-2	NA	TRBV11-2	CASSFRTGELFF	TGTGCCAGCAGCTTTAGAACCGGGGAGCTGTTTTTT
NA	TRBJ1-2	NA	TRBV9	CASSRLGGSYGYTF	TGTGCCAGCAGCCGACTAGGAGGGTCCTATGGCTACACCTTC
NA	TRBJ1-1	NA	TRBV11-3	CASSLEGGEAFF	TGTGCCAGCAGCTTGGAGGGAGGTGAAGCTTTCTTT
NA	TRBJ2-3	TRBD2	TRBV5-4	CASSWTSGTDTQYF	TGTGCCAGCAGCTGGACTAGCGGCACAGATACGCAGTATTTT
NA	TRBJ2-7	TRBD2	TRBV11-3	CASSPSPGTSGSYEQYF	TGTGCCAGCAGCCCTAGTCCAGGGACTAGCGGGTCCTACGAGCAGTACTTC
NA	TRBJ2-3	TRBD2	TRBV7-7	CASSLGLADVDTQYF	TGTGCTAGCAGCTTAGGACTAGCGGACGTAGATACGCAGTATTTT
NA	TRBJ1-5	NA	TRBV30	CAWSVQGIQPQHF	TGTGCCTGGAGTGTGCAGGGTATACAGCCCCAGCATTTT
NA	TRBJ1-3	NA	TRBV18	CASSPSTGSGNTIYF	TGTGCCAGCTCACCTTCGACAGGTTCTGGAAACACCATATATTTT
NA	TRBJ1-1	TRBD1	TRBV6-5	CASRAGGEVTEAFF	TGTGCCAGCAGGGCAGGGGGCGAGGTAACTGAAGCTTTCTTT
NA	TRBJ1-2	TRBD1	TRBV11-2	CASSPFYAGQGVFNYGYTF	TGTGCCAGCAGCCCGTTTTATGCGGGACAGGGGGTCTTTAACTATGGCTACACCTTC
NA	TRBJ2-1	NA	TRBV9	CASSVATGGANEQFF	TGTGCCAGCAGCGTAGCTACGGGTGGAGCGAATGAGCAGTTCTTC
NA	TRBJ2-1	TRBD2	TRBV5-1	CASSERGFDNEQFF	TGCGCCAGCAGCGAGCGGGGGTTCGACAATGAGCAGTTCTTC
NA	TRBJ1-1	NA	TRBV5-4	CASSLAGTSTEAFF	TGTGCCAGCAGCTTGGCTGGCACCTCCACTGAAGCTTTCTTT
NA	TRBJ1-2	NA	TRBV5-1	CASSLLGGSGNGYTF	TGCGCCAGCAGCTTGTTGGGCGGCTCCGGGAATGGCTACACCTTC
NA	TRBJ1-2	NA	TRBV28	CASSFIEVPYGYTF	TGTGCCAGCAGTTTTATTGAGGTCCCCTATGGCTACACCTTC
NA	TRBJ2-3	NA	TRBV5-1	CASSPSGSTDTQYF	TGCGCCAGCAGCCCCTCAGGGAGCACAGATACGCAGTATTTT
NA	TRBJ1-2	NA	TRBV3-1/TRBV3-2	CASSQERGYAYGYTF	TGTGCCAGCAGCCAAGAAAGGGGTTATGCGTATGGCTACACCTTC
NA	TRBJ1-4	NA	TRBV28	CASSIQGEEKLFF	TGTGCCAGCAGCATACAGGGAGAAGAAAAACTGTTTTTT
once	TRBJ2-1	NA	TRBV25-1	CASSEYGGNEQFF	TGTGCCAGCAGTGAGTACGGGGGCAATGAGCAGTTCTTC